This T cell receptor (beta chain) came from a study of shared clonotypes between healthy human individuals. Method: immunoSEQ multiplex PCR; TCRdb's copy keeps in-frame clones and lacks some. The sample comprises about 2,200,000 clones, about 92% of which are singletons, and roughly 1.7% rests with the top ten. The CDR3 is made up of 15 amino acids. The germline V gene encodes CDR1 MNHNY and CDR2 SVGAGI (reference sequence). The V and J ends lost 0 bases and 7 bases, in that order; junction bases with no gene match: 4. Positive CCR7 selection of CD45RO-negative cells yielded the naive CD8 cells, and terminally differentiated effector memory CD45RA+ cells were excluded.

The J gene is TRBJ2-1, the V gene TRBV6-6; 9 positions agree with TRBD1. This clonotype originated in a man younger than 35 in good health. Some clones in this sample may be carry-over from other donors' samples. The sequencing sample was made of naive CD8+ T cells from PBMCs. Here the CDR3 DNA reads TGTGCCAGCAGTTACTCGGGACAGGGTGGGAATGAGCAGTTCTTC. As protein: CASSYSGQGGNEQFF.